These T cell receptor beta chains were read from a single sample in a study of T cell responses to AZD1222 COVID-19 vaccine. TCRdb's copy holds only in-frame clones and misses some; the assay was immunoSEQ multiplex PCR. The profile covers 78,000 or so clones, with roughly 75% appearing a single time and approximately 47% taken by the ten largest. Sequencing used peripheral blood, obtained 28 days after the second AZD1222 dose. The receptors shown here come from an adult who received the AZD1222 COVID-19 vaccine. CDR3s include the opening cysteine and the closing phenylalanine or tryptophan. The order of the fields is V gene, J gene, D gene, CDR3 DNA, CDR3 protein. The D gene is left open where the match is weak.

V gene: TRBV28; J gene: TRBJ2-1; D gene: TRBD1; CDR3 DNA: TGTGCCAGCAGTTTTGTGGGACAGGGGGCGCGTGTAAGTACCTACAATGAGCAGTTCTTC; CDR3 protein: CASSFVGQGARVSTYNEQFF
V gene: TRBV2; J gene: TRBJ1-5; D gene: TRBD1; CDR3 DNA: TGTGCCAGCGACAGGGGGAGCAATCAGCCCCAGCATTTT; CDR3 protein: CASDRGSNQPQHF
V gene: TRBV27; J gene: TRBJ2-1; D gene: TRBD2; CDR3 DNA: TGTGCCAGCAGTCAGGGACTAGCGGGAGTGGATGAGCAGTTCTTC; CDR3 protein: CASSQGLAGVDEQFF
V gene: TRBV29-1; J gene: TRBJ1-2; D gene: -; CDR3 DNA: TGCAGCGTCTACAGGGAGGGTTATGGCTACACCTTC; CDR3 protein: CSVYREGYGYTF
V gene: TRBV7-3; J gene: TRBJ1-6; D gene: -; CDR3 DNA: TGTGCCAGCAGCTTAGGCGCTACTAATTCACCCCTCCACTTT; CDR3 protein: CASSLGATNSPLHF
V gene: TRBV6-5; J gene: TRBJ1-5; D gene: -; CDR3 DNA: TGTGCCAGCAGTTACTCGAAAGTCGAGCCCCAGCATTTT; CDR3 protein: CASSYSKVEPQHF
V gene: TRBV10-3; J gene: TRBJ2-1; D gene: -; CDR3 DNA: TGTGCCATCAGCGCGACAGATCACTCCTACAATGAGCAGTTCTTC; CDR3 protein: CAISATDHSYNEQFF
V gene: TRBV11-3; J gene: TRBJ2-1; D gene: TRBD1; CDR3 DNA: TGTGCCAGCAGCCCCGGGGACAGGCCCCATGAGCAGTTCTTC; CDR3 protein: CASSPGDRPHEQFF
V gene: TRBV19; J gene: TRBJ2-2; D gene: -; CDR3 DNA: TGTGCCAGCGAGGGGGTCGGGGAGCTGTTTTTT; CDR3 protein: CASEGVGELFF
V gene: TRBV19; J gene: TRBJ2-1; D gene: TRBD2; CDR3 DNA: TGTGCCAGCTCGAAGCGGGGGGTCCACAATGAGCAGTTCTTC; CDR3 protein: CASSKRGVHNEQFF
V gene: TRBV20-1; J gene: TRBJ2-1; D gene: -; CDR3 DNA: TGCAGTGCTAGTGGGGGACTCCGCTCCTACAATGAGCAGTTCTTC; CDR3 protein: CSASGGLRSYNEQFF